This TCR beta chain stems from a study of OX40 agonist ivuxolimab in advanced cancers. The junction had 6 bases not matched to a gene; V was cut back by 4 bases and J by 1 base. The CDR3 spans 15 residues. Per germline, CDR1 SGDLS and CDR2 YYNGEE. A note on this clone: The target antigen is unknown.

Study-wide findings and caveats: The study observed clonal expansion of CD4+ and CD8+ blood T cells by week 6 at 0.1 to 3.0 mg/kg. Normalized T-cell clonal expansion was also low in some nonresponders. Those patients achieving a partial response at 0.1-3.0 mg/kg showed among the lowest clonal expansion.

Repertoires were generated with immunoSEQ multiplex PCR, while TCRdb's copy carries only in-frame clones and drops some. The data contain tens of thousands of clones, roughly 89% of them seen just once; the ten biggest clones take up about 4.5%. The source material was CD4+ or CD8+ T cells sorted from blood, sampled in a trial of the OX40 agonist ivuxolimab. The chain employs TRBV9 and TRBJ1-1, with 8 bases that match TRBD1. This sequence was found in an adult with an advanced solid tumor such as melanoma, head and neck, liver or kidney cancer. The CDR3 loop is CASSMQGAGNTEAFF. In DNA, the CDR3 is TGTGCCAGCAGCATGCAGGGGGCAGGGAACACTGAAGCTTTCTTT.